This record covers a single TCR beta chain. Its antigen is as yet unknown. This sample stems from a study of cytomegalovirus exposure and HLA in healthy donors. Broader study findings: Highest at DRB1 and lowest at HLA-C, TCR association rates differed among HLA loci in a later analysis. Within an earlier analysis, most TCR beta V segments proved productive either about 87% or about 30% of the time. An ancestry cluster, one associated with Asian ancestry, reportedly showed fewer N-insertions than the roughly 670-donor mean in a later analysis.

The PCR made use of 60 Vbeta and 13 Jbeta primers. Libraries were prepared by immunoSEQ multiplex PCR; TCRdb keeps only in-frame clonotypes and omits some of them. The profile covers some 90,000 clones, with more than 65% appearing a single time and 10% taken by the ten largest. Germline CDR1 MGHRA, CDR2 YSYEKL. Trimming shortened V by 0 bases and J by 14 bases, and 8 bases separated the two germline ends. The CDR3 loop spans 12 amino acids. This chain links TRBV4-1 with TRBJ1-6; D gene ambiguous. Sequencing input: PBMCs. This clonotype was obtained from a human donor in good health. The CDR3 bases are TGCGCCAGCAGCCAAGACGGGATGGCCCTCCACTTT. Encoded protein: CASSQDGMALHF.